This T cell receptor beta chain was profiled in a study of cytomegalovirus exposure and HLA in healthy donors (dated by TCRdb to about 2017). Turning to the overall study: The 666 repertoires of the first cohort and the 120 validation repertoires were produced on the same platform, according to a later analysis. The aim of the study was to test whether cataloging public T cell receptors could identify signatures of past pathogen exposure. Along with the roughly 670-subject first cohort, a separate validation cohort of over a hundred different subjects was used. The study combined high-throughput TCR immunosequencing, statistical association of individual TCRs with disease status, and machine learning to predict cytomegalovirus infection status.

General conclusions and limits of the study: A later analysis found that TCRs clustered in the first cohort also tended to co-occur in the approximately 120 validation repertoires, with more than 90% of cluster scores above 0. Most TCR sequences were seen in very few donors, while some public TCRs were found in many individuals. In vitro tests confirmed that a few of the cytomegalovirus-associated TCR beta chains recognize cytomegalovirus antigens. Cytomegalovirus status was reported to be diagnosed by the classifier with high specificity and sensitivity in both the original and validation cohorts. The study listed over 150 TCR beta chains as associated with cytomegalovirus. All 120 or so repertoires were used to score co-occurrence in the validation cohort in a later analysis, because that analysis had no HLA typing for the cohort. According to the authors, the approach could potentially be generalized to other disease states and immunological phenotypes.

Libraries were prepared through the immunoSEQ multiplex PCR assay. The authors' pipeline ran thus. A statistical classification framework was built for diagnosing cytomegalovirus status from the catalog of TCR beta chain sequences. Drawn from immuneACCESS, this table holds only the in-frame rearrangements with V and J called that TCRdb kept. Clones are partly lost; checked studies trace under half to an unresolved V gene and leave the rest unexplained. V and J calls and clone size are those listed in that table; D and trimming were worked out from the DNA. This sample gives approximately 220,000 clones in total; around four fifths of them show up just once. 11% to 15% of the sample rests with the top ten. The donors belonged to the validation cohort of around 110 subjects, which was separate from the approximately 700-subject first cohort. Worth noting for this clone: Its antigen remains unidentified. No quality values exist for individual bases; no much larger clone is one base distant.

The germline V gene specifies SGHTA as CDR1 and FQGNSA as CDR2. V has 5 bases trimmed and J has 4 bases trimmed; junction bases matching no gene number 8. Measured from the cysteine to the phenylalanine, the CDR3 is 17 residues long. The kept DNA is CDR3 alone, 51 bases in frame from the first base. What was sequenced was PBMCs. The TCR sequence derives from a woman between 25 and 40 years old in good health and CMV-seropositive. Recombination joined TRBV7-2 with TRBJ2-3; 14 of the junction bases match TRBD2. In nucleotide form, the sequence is TGTGCCAGCAGCAGAGGCGGACTAGCGGGAGGACCAGATACGCAGTATTTT. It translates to CASSRGGLAGGPDTQYF.